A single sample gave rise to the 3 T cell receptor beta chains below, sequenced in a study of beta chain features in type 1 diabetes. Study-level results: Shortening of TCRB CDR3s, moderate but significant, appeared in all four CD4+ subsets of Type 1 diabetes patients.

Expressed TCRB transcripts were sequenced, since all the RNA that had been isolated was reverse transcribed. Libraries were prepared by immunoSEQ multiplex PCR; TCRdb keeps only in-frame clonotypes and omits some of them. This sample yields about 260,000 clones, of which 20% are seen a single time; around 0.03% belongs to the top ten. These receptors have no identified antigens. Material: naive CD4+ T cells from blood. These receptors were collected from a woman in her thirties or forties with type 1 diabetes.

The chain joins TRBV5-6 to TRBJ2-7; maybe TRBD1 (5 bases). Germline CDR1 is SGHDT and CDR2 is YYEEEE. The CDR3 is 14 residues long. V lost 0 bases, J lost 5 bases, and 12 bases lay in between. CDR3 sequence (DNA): TGTGCCAGCAGCTTGGGGACACCAACCCACGAGCAGTACTTC. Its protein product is CASSLGTPTHEQYF.

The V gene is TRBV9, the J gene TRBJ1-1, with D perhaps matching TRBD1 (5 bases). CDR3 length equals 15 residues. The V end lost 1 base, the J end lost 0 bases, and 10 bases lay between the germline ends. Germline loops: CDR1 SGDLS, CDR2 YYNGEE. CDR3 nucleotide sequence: TGTGCCAGCAGCGTACAGGGTCACATGAACACTGAAGCTTTCTTT. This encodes CASSVQGHMNTEAFF.

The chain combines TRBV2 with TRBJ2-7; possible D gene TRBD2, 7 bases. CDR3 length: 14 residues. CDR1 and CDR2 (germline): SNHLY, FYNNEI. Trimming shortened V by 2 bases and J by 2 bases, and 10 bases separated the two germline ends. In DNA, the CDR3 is TGTGCCAGCAGTGAAACAGGGACTACCTACGAGCAGTACTTC. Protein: CASSETGTTYEQYF. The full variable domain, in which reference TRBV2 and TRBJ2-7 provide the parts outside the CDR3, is EPEVTQTPSHQVTQMGQEVILRCVPISNHLYFYWYRQILGQKVEFLVSFYNNEISEKSEIFDDQFSVERPDGSNFTLKIRSTKLEDSAMYFCASSETGTTYEQYFGPGTRLTVT.